A single T cell receptor (beta chain) is shown here with its context. With about 200,000 irradiated, violet-dye-labeled stimulator cells, about 200,000 CFSE-labeled responder cells were plated. After the reaction, proliferating CFSE-low CD3+CD4+ and CD3+CD8+ responders were sorted. The protocol was immunoSEQ multiplex PCR, while the TCRdb copy is restricted to in-frame clones and leaves out a portion. The sample shows about 21,000 clones, 40% to 45% of them seen only once. The data originate from a study of graft-versus-host responses after intestinal transplantation. In the study overall: Recipients got multivisceral, liver-intestinal, or isolated intestinal transplants. Recipients across the board were started on anti-thymocyte globulin induction, then kept on tacrolimus and steroids for approximately three years. Findings and limits, study-wide: GvH clones occurred in recipient marrow; some first appeared in ileum or blood.

Sequences were derived from alloreactive CD8+ T cells from a mixed lymphocyte reaction culture, sampled before intestinal transplant. Indicated subset: CFSE-low proliferating T cells sorted from approximately 6-day pre-transplant mixed lymphocyte reaction (GvH or HvG direction). The receptor comes from a human patient who received an intestinal transplant.

The CDR3 sequence is CATGTGNTEAFF. The DNA for the CDR3 is TGTGCCACCGGGACGGGAAACACTGAAGCTTTCTTT. The chain uses TRBV15 and TRBJ1-1; TRBD1 might be the D (5 bases). V lost 8 bases and J 2 bases, leaving 9 bases between the germline ends. From germline, CDR1 is LNHNV and CDR2 YYDKDF (reference sequence). The CDR3 loop spans 12 amino acids. The entire variable domain, with the rest obtained from reference TRBV15 and TRBJ1-1, is as follows: DAMVIQNPRYQVTQFGKPVTLSCSQTLNHNVMYWYQQKSSQAPKLLFHYYDKDFNNEADTPDNFQSRRPNTSFCFLDIRSPGLGDTAMYLCATGTGNTEAFFGQGTRLTVV.